Detailed here is one TCR beta chain. The target antigen is unknown. This entry belongs to a study of shared clonotypes between healthy human individuals. Study information: Ranging from 18 to 49 in age, donors were a couple of women and three men.

The protocol was immunoSEQ multiplex PCR, while the TCRdb copy is restricted to in-frame clones and leaves out a portion. The repertoire consists of under 350,000 clones, with around nine tenths occurring once and the leading ten covering 15% to 20%. General study results and limits: About 5% was the fraction of naive CD4 clonotypes found shared across several donors. Across subsets, estimated richness was generally greater for naive than for memory populations.

The receptor's source is a man younger than 35 in good health. The sequenced material came from memory CD8+ T cells sorted from blood. The subset here: CD45RO+ cells pooled with CCR7-negative TemRA cells.

The CDR3 spells CASSPGTTGLYNEQFF. For the CDR3, the DNA is TGCGCCAGCAGCCCGGGAACCACGGGACTCTACAATGAGCAGTTCTTC. The gene calls are TRBV5-1 and TRBJ2-1; tentatively, D is TRBD2 (6 bases). The V and J ends lost 4 bases and 3 bases respectively, with 17 bases between them. CDR3 length: 16 amino acids. CDR1 and CDR2 (germline): SGHRS, YFSETQ.